In its sample, the clone carrying this T cell receptor beta chain was seen a few times. TCRdb re-called the reads with MiXCR, one entry per CDR3 protein. The sample holds roughly 230,000 distinct CDR3 sequences; 6% to 8% are singletons and the top ten take under 7%. The data stem from a study of T cell repertoires in cytomegalovirus infection. Germline lookup yields CDR1 SGHTS and CDR2 YDEGEE. The V gene end was trimmed by 2 bases and the J gene end by 7 bases; junction bases not matched to a gene: 5. There are 14 residues in the CDR3. V gene TRBV5-8 combines with J gene TRBJ2-2; 7 nucleotides align to TRBD2. What was sequenced was PBMCs. This clonotype originated in a human donor in good health (CMV status not recorded). Some clones in this sample may be carry-over from other donors' samples. The CDR3 bases are TGTGCCAGCAGCTTAGCGGGATTTAACGGGGAGCTGTTTTTT. Translating it yields CASSLAGFNGELFF.